This TCR beta chain was documented in a study of T cell responses to AZD1222 COVID-19 vaccine. From germline, CDR1 is SGHVS and CDR2 FQNEAQ. The ends were cut back, 1 base at V and 8 bases at J, with 14 bases in the middle. This CDR3 is built from 14 residues. Only in-frame clones appear in the TCRdb table, and some are missing; sequencing was by immunoSEQ multiplex PCR. The table records about 150,000 clones, approximately 90% of them present only once. This TCR came from an adult in good health. The chain carries TRBV7-8 and TRBJ1-2; D perhaps matches TRBD1 (6 bases). Material: peripheral blood, obtained on day 0 of AZD1222 vaccination. CDR3 sequence reads: CASSLVTGRGGYTF. In DNA, the CDR3 is TGTGCCAGCAGCTTAGTCACAGGGCGAGGCGGCTACACCTTC.